The 5 T cell receptor beta chains reported below all come from one sample, sequenced in a study of T-cell reconstitution after alpha-beta-depleted transplantation in children. Researchers prepared the TCRbeta library using unique molecular identifiers, the study reports. TCRdb used MiXCR to reprocess the PCR reads, holding one entry per CDR3 protein. The repertoire holds about 460,000 distinct CDR3 sequences, with roughly an eighth as singletons. The sequencing used PBMCs from the stem cell graft donor, collected from the stem cell graft. The receptors derive from a human donor who donated a stem cell graft to a child with combined immunodeficiency.

This clonotype was counted between two and nine times. The V and J genes are TRBV15 and TRBJ2-1; no clear D. Trimming removed 4 bases at V and 10 bases at J, with 17 bases between. This CDR3 is 14 amino acids long. Per germline, CDR1 LNHNV and CDR2 YYDKDF (reference sequence). CDR3: CATSMQRLTKEQFF. The CDR3 bases are TGTGCCACCAGCATGCAGCGACTGACAAAAGAGCAGTTCTTC.

This clonotype showed up many times. This chain connects TRBV12-3 or TRBV12-4 to TRBJ2-5, with D perhaps assigned TRBD1 or TRBD2 (5 bases each). Trimming stripped 6 bases from V and 2 bases from J, with 19 bases between. The CDR3 length is 16 residues. The CDR3 nucleotides are TGTGCCAGCAGCCGGCACGGGGCTTCGCAGCAAGAGACCCAGTACTTC. Protein product: CASSRHGASQQETQYF.

About this clonotype: A much more abundant neighbour one base away suggests this may be a read error. This chain connects TRBV27 to TRBJ2-7, with D possibly being TRBD2 (6 bases). The germline gives CDR1 MNHEY, CDR2 SMNVEV (reference sequence). This CDR3 is 14 amino acids long. The CDR3 is CDSSSGGTPYEQYF. CDR3 coding DNA: TGTGACAGCAGTTCTGGGGGGACCCCCTACGAGCAGTACTTC.

Ten or more counts support this clonotype. The junction differs from germline at one of its ends, possibly a read error. The V call is TRBV5-1, the J call TRBJ2-5; D is unclear. This CDR3 region has 13 residues. Germline loops: CDR1 SGHRS, CDR2 YFSETQ. The CDR3 region is CASSLNGQETQYF. The CDR3 coding sequence is TGTGCCAGCAGCTTAAACGGTCAAGAGACCCAGTACTTC. Using reference TRBV5-1 and TRBJ2-5 for the parts outside the CDR3, the full variable domain is KAGVTQTPRYLIKTRGQQVTLSCSPISGHRSVSWYQQTPGQGLQFLFEYFSETQRNKGNFPGRFSGRQFSNSRSEMNVSTLELGDSALYLCASSLNGQETQYFGPGTRLLVL.

The chain combines TRBV20-1 with TRBJ2-1, with D perhaps matching TRBD1 (6 bases). The CDR3 sequence is 14 residues long. V was cut by 3 bases and J by 0 bases, with 9 bases left in between. CDR1 DFQATT and CDR2 SNEGSKA come from the germline V gene (reference sequence). CDR3 in DNA: TGCAGTGCTAGGCAGGGGTCCTCCTACAATGAGCAGTTCTTC. Protein: CSARQGSSYNEQFF.